This T cell receptor beta chain was recorded in a study of blood T cell repertoires in COVID-19. About the study: Specimens from acute and convalescent COVID-19 originated in the United States, Italy and Spain. T cells, B-cell-depleted T cells, or PBMCs provided the cDNA or gDNA that served as material.

In the study's own analysis: Researchers report that nucleated cell counts were estimated from reference gene primer amplification. Repertoires were generated with immunoSEQ multiplex PCR, while TCRdb's copy carries only in-frame clones and drops some. The D gene and trimming were derived from the DNA, and the V and J assignments and clone size from that table. The sample includes fewer than 350,000 clones, 70% to 90% of them seen just once. Patients of the Seattle cohort, enrolled during active infection, were followed longitudinally. Germline CDR1 MDHEN, CDR2 SYDVKM. The V segment lost 0 bases and the J segment 5 bases; nucleotides outside the gene matches: 4. The CDR3 is made up of 15 amino acids.

The source is a woman aged 25 to 39 with COVID-19, enrolled during active disease. The sequenced sample consisted of peripheral blood. The rearrangement uses TRBV28 and TRBJ2-7, with TRBD1 identical over 10 bases. CDR3 nucleotide sequence: TGTGCCAGCAGTTTATGGCTGGGGACAGGGGACGAGCAGTACTTC. This encodes CASSLWLGTGDEQYF.